The rows below give T cell receptor beta chains drawn from one sample of a study of cytomegalovirus exposure and HLA in healthy donors. Only in-frame clones appear in the TCRdb table, and some are missing; sequencing was by immunoSEQ multiplex PCR. This sample carries 140,000 to 150,000 clones, about 80% of them seen once, and the ten largest clones take 1.7%. The specimen was PBMCs. The receptors originated from a woman in her twenties or thirties in good health and CMV-seronegative. Both conserved end residues are part of each CDR3. A D gene is named only where the DNA matches it firmly. Some rows have no size entry. The others give once, few or many, or a class for an expanded clone.

CDR3,DNA,V,J,size,length,D
CASRAGTASYNEQFF,TGTGCCAGCAGGGCCGGGACTGCTTCCTACAATGAGCAGTTCTTC,TRBV5-4,TRBJ2-1,-,15,-
CASSFVAGGNEQFF,-,TRBV12-1,TRBJ2-1,-,14,-
CASSFGDLRGEQFF,TGTGCCAGCAGCTTCGGCGACCTAAGGGGTGAGCAGTTCTTC,TRBV7-8,TRBJ2-1,-,14,-
CASSQDLGGGEKLFF,TGTGCCAGCAGCCAAGATCTTGGGGGCGGTGAAAAACTGTTTTTT,TRBV4-1,TRBJ1-4,few,15,-
CASCPGTGGSYGYTF,TGTGCCAGCTGTCCCGGGACAGGGGGCAGCTATGGCTACACCTTC,TRBV6-6,TRBJ1-2,-,15,TRBD1
CSVSYDRDYGYTF,TGCAGCGTTTCCTACGACAGGGACTATGGCTACACCTTC,TRBV29-1,TRBJ1-2,-,13,TRBD1
CASSRNSGDQETQYF,TGCGCCAGCAGTAGGAATAGCGGGGATCAAGAGACCCAGTACTTC,TRBV5-1,TRBJ2-5,-,15,TRBD2
CASSLDKGGDNEQFF,TGTGCCAGCAGCTTAGATAAAGGGGGAGACAATGAGCAGTTCTTC,TRBV7-6,TRBJ2-1,-,15,-
CASSSRVSIDGYTF,TGTGCCAGCAGTTCCAGGGTTTCTATCGACGGCTACACCTTC,TRBV28,TRBJ1-2,-,14,-
CASSNRGREPLHF,TGCGCCAGCAGCAACAGGGGGCGCGAACCCCTCCACTTT,TRBV10-1,TRBJ1-6,few,13,TRBD1
CASKSRGRANTEAFF,TGTGCCAGCAAGTCCCGCGGCAGGGCGAACACTGAAGCTTTCTTT,TRBV27,TRBJ1-1,-,15,-
CASSTGGNEQFF,TGTGCCAGCAGCACCGGAGGCAATGAGCAGTTCTTC,TRBV5-4,TRBJ2-1,once,12,-
CASTRERSSTDTQYF,TGTGCCAGCACACGGGAGCGGTCGAGCACAGATACGCAGTATTTT,TRBV6-1,TRBJ2-3,-,15,-
CASSLYGTGSSNQPQHF,TGTGCCAGCAGTTTATATGGGACAGGTTCTAGCAATCAGCCCCAGCATTTT,TRBV27,TRBJ1-5,-,17,TRBD1
CASSSTGRSSYEQYF,TGTGCCAGCAGTTCCACTGGCCGGAGCTCCTACGAGCAGTACTTC,TRBV27,TRBJ2-7,once,15,-
CASSFGTGYGELFF,TGTGCCAGCAGTTTCGGGACAGGGTACGGGGAGCTGTTTTTT,TRBV6-5,TRBJ2-2,few,14,TRBD1
CASSKEKRGGTDTQYF,TGTGCCAGCAGCAAAGAGAAGCGGGGGGGCACAGATACGCAGTATTTT,TRBV21-1,TRBJ2-3,-,16,-
CASYSQGALSYGYTF,TGTGCCAGCTACTCCCAGGGGGCCCTCTCCTATGGCTACACCTTC,TRBV6-5,TRBJ1-2,-,15,TRBD1
CASSVAEDSPLDYGYTF,TGTGCCAGCAGCGTAGCTGAAGACAGCCCATTGGACTATGGCTACACCTTC,TRBV9,TRBJ1-2,-,17,-
CASSFPSGGQTYEQYF,TGCGCCAGCAGCTTCCCCAGCGGGGGCCAAACCTACGAGCAGTACTTC,TRBV5-1,TRBJ2-7,-,16,TRBD2
CASSTSGGPLYNEQFF,TGTGCCAGCAGCACTAGCGGGGGGCCCCTCTACAATGAGCAGTTCTTC,TRBV9,TRBJ2-1,-,16,TRBD2
CASSDTTGGLDEQYF,TGTGCCAGCAGTGACACTACAGGGGGCCTTGACGAGCAGTACTTC,TRBV2,TRBJ2-7,-,15,TRBD1
CASSGQRETQYF,TGCGCCAGCAGTGGGCAGAGGGAGACCCAGTACTTC,TRBV10-2,TRBJ2-5,-,12,-
CASSQVRGTYNEQFF,TGTGCCAGCAGCCAAGTCCGGGGAACCTACAATGAGCAGTTCTTC,TRBV14,TRBJ2-1,few,15,-
CSVVRGLTPEAFF,TGCAGCGTTGTAAGGGGTTTGACCCCTGAAGCTTTCTTT,TRBV29-1,TRBJ1-1,-,13,-
CASSEVQGDSPLHF,TGTGCCAGCAGTGAGGTCCAGGGCGATTCACCCCTCCACTTT,TRBV2,TRBJ1-6,once,14,-